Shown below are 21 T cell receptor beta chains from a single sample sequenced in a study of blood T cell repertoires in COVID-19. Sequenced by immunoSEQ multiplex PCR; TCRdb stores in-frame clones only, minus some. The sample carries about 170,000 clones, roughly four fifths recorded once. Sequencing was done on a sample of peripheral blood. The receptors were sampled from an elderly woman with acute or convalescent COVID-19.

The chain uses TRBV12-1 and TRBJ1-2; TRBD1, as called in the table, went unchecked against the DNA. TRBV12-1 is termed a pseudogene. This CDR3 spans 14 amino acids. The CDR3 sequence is CASSGGQGCYGYTF. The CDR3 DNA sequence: TGTGCCAGCAGCGGGGGACAGGGGTGCTATGGCTACACCTTC.

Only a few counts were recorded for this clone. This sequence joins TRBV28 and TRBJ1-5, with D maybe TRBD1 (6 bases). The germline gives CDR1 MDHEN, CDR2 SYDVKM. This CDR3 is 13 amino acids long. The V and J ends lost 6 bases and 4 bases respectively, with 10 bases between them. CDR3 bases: TGTGCCAGCAGAGAACAGGGAAATCAGCCCCAGCATTTT. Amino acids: CASREQGNQPQHF.

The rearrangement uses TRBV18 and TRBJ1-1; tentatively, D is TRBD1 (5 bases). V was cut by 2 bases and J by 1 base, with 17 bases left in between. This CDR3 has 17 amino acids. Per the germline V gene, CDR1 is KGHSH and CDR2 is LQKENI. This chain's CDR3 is CASSPTARIGGNTEAFF. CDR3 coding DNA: TGTGCCAGCTCACCAACGGCACGTATCGGGGGGAACACTGAAGCTTTCTTT.

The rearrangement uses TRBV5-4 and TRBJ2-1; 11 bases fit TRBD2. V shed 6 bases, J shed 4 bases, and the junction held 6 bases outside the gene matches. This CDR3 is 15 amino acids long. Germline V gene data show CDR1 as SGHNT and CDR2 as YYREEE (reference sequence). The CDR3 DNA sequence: TGTGCCAGCAAGATTAGCGGGGGGGCTTACAATGAGCAGTTCTTC. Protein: CASKISGGAYNEQFF.

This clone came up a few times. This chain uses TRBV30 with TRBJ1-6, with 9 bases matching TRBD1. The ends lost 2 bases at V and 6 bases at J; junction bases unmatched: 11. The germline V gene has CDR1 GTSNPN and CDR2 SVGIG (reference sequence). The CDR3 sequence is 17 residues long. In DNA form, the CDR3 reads TGTGCCTGGAGTTACAGGGGGCCTCGATTCGTTAATTCACCCCTCCACTTT. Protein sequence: CAWSYRGPRFVNSPLHF. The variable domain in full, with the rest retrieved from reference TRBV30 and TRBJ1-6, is SQTIHQWPATLVQPVGSPLSLECTVEGTSNPNLYWYRQAAGRGLQLLFYSVGIGQISSEVPQNLSASRPQDRQFILSSKKLLLSDSGFYLCAWSYRGPRFVNSPLHFGNGTRLTVT.

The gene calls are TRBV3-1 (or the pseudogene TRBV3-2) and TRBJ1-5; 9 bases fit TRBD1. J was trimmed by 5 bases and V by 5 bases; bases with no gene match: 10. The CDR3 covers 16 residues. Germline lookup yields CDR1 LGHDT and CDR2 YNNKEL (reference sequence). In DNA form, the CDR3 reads TGTGCCAGCAGCGGGGGGACAGGGAAAGGGTATCAGCCCCAGCATTTT. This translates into CASSGGTGKGYQPQHF.

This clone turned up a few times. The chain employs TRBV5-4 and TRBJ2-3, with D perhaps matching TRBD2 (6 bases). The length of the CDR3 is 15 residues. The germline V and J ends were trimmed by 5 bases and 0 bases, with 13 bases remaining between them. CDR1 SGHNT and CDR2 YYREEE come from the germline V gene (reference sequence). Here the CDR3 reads CASSRGVLSTDTQYF. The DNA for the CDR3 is TGTGCCAGCAGTCGCGGGGTTTTGAGCACAGATACGCAGTATTTT.

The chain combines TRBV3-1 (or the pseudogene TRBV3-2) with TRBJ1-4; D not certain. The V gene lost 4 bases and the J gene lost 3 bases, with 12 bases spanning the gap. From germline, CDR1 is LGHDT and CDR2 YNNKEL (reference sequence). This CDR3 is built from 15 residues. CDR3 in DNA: TGTGCCAGCAGCCGAGGCCCGAGGGCTAATGAAAAACTGTTTTTT. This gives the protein CASSRGPRANEKLFF.

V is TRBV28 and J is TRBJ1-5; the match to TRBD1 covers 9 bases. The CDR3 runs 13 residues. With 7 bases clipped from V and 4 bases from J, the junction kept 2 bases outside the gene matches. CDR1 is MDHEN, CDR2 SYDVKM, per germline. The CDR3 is CASNRGLNQPQHF. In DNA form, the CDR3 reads TGTGCCAGCAACAGGGGGCTTAATCAGCCCCAGCATTTT.

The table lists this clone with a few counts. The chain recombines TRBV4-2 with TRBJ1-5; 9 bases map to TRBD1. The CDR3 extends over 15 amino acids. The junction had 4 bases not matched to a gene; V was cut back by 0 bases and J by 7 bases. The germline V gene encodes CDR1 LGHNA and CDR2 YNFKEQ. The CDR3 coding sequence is TGTGCCAGCAGCCAAGACGGACAGGGGAGACAGCCCCAGCATTTT. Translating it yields CASSQDGQGRQPQHF.

The DNA for the CDR3 is TGTGCCAGCAGGATCCCCGGGACTGAAGCTTTCTTT. Residues: CASRIPGTEAFF. The chain carries TRBV12-3 or TRBV12-4 and TRBJ1-1, with no clear D. This CDR3 region has 12 residues. The V end lost 6 bases, the J end lost 5 bases, and 10 bases lay between the germline ends.

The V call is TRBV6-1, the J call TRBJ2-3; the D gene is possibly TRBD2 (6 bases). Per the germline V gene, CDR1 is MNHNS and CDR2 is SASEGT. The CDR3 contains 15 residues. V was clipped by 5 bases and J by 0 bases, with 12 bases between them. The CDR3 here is CASSTSRGSTDTQYF. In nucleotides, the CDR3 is TGTGCCAGCAGTACGTCTCGGGGGAGCACAGATACGCAGTATTTT.

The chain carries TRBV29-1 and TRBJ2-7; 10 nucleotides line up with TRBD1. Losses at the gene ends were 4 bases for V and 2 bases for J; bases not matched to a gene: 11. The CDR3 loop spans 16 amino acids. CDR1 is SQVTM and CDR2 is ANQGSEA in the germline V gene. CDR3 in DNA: TGCAGCGTTGTTACCCCAAGGACAGGGGGGACCTACGAGCAGTACTTC. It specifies CSVVTPRTGGTYEQYF.

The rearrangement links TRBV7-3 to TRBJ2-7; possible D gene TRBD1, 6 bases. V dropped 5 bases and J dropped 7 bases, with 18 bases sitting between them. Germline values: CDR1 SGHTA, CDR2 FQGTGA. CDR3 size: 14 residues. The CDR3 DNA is TGTGCCAGCAGCCCAGGACAGCTCCAGGGGGAGCAGTACTTC. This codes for CASSPGQLQGEQYF. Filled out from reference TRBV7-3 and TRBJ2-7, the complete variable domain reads GAGVSQTPSNKVTEKGKYVELRCDPISGHTALYWYRQSLGQGPEFLIYFQGTGAADDSGLPNDRFFAVRPEGSVSTLKIQRTERGDSAVYLCASSPGQLQGEQYFGPGTRLTVT.

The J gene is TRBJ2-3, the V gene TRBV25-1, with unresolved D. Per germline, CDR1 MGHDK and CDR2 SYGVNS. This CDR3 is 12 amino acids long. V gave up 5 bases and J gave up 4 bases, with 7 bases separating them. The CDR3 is CASSPVSDTQYF. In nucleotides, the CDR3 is TGTGCCAGCAGTCCCGTTTCAGATACGCAGTATTTT.

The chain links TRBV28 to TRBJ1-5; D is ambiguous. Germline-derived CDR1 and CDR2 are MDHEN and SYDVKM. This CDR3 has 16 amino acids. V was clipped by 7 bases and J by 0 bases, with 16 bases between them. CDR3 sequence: CASNEEGHYSNQPQHF. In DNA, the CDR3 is TGTGCCAGCAACGAAGAGGGCCATTATAGCAATCAGCCCCAGCATTTT.

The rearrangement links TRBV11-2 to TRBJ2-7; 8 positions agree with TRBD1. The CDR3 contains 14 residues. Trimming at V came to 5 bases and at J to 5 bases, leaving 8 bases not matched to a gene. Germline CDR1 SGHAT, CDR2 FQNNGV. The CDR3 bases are TGTGCCAGCAGCAAACTCAGGGGGCCCCACGAGCAGTACTTC. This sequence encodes CASSKLRGPHEQYF.

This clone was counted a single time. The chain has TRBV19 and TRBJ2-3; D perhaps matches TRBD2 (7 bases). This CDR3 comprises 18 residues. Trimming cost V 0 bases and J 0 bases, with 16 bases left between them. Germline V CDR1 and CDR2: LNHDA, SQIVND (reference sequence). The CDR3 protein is CASSIEVRRGGSTDTQYF. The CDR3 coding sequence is TGTGCCAGTAGTATAGAGGTTCGGAGGGGGGGAAGCACAGATACGCAGTATTTT.

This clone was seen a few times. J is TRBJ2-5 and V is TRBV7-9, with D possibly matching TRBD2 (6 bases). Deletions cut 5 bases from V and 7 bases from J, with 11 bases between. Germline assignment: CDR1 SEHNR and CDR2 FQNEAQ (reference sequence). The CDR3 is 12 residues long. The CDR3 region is CASSPAEGTQYF. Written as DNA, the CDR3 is TGTGCCAGCAGCCCGGCGGAGGGGACCCAGTACTTC.

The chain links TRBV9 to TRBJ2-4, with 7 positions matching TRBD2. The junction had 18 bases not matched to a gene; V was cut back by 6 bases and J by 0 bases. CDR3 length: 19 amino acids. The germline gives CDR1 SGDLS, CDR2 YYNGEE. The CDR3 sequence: CASTLVGGSWEIAKNIQYF. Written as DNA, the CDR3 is TGTGCCAGCACCCTCGTGGGGGGGAGTTGGGAGATAGCCAAAAACATTCAGTACTTC.

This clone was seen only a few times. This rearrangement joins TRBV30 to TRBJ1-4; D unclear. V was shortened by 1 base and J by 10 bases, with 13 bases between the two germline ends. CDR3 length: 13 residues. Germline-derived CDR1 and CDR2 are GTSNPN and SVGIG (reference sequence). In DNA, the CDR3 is TGTGCCTGGAGTGAATTGGTAGCTTCAAAACTGTTTTTT. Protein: CAWSELVASKLFF.